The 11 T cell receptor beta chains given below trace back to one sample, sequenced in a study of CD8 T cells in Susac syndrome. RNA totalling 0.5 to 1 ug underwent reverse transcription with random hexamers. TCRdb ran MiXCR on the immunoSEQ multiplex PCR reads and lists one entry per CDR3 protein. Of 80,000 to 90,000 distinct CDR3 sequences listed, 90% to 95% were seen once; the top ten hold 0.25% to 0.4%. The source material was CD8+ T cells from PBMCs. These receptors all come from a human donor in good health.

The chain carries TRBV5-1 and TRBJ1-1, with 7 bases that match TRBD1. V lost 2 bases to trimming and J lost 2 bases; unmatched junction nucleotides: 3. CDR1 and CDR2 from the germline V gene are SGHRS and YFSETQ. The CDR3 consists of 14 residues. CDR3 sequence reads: CASSFRDSNTEAFF. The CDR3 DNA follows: TGCGCCAGCAGCTTCCGGGACAGCAACACTGAAGCTTTCTTT.

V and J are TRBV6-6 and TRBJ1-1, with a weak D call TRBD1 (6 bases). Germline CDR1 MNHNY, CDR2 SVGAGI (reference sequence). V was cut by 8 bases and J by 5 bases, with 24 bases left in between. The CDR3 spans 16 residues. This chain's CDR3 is CASSYMEQGLGTEAFF. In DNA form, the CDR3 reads TGTGCCAGCTCCTATATGGAACAGGGATTGGGTACTGAAGCTTTCTTT.

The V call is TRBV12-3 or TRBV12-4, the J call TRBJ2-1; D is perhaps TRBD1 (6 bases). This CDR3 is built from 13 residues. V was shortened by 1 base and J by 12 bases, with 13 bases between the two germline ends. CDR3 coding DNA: TGTGCCAGCAGTTTAGGCATCCGAGGGGGGCAGTTCTTC. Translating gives CASSLGIRGGQFF.

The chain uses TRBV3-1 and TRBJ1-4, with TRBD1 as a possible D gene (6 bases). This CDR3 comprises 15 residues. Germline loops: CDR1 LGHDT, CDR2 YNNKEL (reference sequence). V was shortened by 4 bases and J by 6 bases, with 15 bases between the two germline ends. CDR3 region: CASSPGHPGYEKLFF. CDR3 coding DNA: TGTGCCAGCAGCCCGGGACACCCGGGATATGAAAAACTGTTTTTT.

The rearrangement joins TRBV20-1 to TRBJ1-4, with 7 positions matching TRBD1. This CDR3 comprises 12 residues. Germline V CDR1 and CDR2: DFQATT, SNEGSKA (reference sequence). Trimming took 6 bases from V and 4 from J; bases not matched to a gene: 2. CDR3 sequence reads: CSAGTVNEKLFF. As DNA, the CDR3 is TGCAGTGCGGGGACAGTTAATGAAAAACTGTTTTTT.

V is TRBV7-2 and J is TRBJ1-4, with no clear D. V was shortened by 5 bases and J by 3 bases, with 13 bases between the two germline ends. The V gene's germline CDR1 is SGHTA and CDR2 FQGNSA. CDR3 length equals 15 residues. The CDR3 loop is CASSDGEASNEKLFF. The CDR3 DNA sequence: TGTGCCAGCAGCGACGGTGAGGCCTCTAATGAAAAACTGTTTTTT. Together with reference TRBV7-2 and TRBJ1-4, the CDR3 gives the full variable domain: GAGVSQSPSNKVTEKGKDVELRCDPISGHTALYWYRQSLGQGLEFLIYFQGNSAPDKSGLPSDRFSAERTGGSVSTLTIQRTQQEDSAVYLCASSDGEASNEKLFFGSGTQLSVL.

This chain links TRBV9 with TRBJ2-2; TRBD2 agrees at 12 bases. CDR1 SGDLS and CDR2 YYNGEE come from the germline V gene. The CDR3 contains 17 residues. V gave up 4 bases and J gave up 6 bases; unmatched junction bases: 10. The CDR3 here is CASSSGGLAGGPGELFF. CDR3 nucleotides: TGTGCCAGCAGCTCAGGTGGGCTAGCGGGGGGGCCCGGGGAGCTGTTTTTT. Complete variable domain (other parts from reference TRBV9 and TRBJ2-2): DSGVTQTPKHLITATGQRVTLRCSPRSGDLSVYWYQQSLDQGLQFLIQYYNGEERAKGNILERFSAQQFPDLHSELNLSSLELGDSALYFCASSSGGLAGGPGELFFGEGSRLTVL.

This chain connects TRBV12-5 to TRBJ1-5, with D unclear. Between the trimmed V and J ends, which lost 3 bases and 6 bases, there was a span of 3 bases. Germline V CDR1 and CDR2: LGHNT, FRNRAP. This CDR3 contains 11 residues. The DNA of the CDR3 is TGTGCTAGTGGTTTTTCTCAGCCCCAGCATTTT. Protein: CASGFSQPQHF.

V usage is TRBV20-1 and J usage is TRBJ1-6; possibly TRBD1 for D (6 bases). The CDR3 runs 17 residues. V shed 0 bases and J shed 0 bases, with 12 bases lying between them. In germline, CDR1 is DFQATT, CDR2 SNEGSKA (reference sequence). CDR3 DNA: TGCAGTGCTAGAGATCGAGGGGGAAGCTCCTATAATTCACCCCTCCACTTT. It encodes CSARDRGGSSYNSPLHF.

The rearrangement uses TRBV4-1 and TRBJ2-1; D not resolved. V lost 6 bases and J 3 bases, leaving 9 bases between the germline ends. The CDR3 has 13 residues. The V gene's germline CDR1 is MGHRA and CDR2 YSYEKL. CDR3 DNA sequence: TGCGCCAGCAGTTGGTCCCTCTACAATGAGCAGTTCTTC. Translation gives CASSWSLYNEQFF.

The CDR3 DNA sequence: TGTGCCATCAGCCTGTTTAGCGGGGGGGCGACAGATACGCAGTATTTT. Translation: CAISLFSGGATDTQYF. The chain recombines TRBV10-3 with TRBJ2-3; 11 bases are a match to TRBD2. The CDR3 covers 16 residues. Germline V gene sequence: CDR1 ENHRY, CDR2 SYGVKD. With V trimmed by 6 bases and J by 3 bases, 8 bases remained unmatched.